One and the same sample provided the 14 T cell receptor beta chains below, sequenced in a study of type 1 and type 2 diabetes patients. The PCR template was genomic DNA. Amplification of the beta chain CDR3 used 30 forward and 13 reverse multiplex primers. TCRdb redid the calling of the multiplex PCR reads with MiXCR, one entry per CDR3 protein. Among about 290,000 distinct CDR3 sequences listed, approximately 45% were seen once. Sequenced: peripheral blood mononuclear cells (PBMCs). All receptors derive from a man aged 18-30 years with type 2 diabetes.

The genes are TRBV18 and TRBJ2-7; D is possibly TRBD2 (5 bases). Germline loops: CDR1 KGHSH, CDR2 LQKENI. This CDR3 is 13 amino acids long. V lost 3 bases, J lost 3 bases, and 9 bases lay in between. Here the CDR3 reads CASSPSDYYEQYF. The CDR3 DNA is TGTGCCAGCTCACCTTCAGACTACTACGAGCAGTACTTC.

The chain carries TRBV4-3 and TRBJ1-1; D is ambiguous. The CDR3 covers 13 residues. The V and J ends lost 5 bases and 7 bases respectively, with 14 bases between them. Germline V gives CDR1 LGHNA, CDR2 YSLEER. Written as DNA, the CDR3 is TGCGCCAGCAGCGCCCAGGAAAAGATTGAAGCTTTCTTT. Protein sequence: CASSAQEKIEAFF.

The chain joins TRBV6-1 to TRBJ1-4; D perhaps matches TRBD1 (5 bases). The CDR3 consists of 14 residues. Trimming removed 7 bases at V and 5 bases at J, with 14 bases between. Germline V lookup: CDR1 MNHNS, CDR2 SASEGT. In nucleotides, the CDR3 is TGTGCCAGCACCTTTCGGGGGAGGAATGAAAAACTGTTTTTT. Its translation: CASTFRGRNEKLFF.

V usage is TRBV12-3 or TRBV12-4 and J usage is TRBJ1-4; 8 bases are a match to TRBD1. V lost 6 bases and J lost 11; bases outside the gene matches: 11. The CDR3 consists of 14 residues. The chain's CDR3 is CASRGQAPTEKLFF. CDR3 in DNA: TGTGCCAGCAGGGGACAGGCTCCTACGGAGAAACTGTTTTTT.

The rearrangement joins TRBV11-1 to TRBJ2-3, with D perhaps matching TRBD2 (5 bases). V lost 0 bases, J lost 5 bases, and 6 bases lay in between. The CDR3 is 13 amino acids. Germline CDR1 reads SGHAT; CDR2 reads FQDESV (reference sequence). CDR3 in DNA: TGTGCCAGCAGCTTAGCCGCGGGAGATACGCAGTATTTT. This codes for CASSLAAGDTQYF.

This clonotype was seen a single time. The rearrangement uses TRBV7-8 and TRBJ2-1; D possibly matches TRBD1 or TRBD2 (7 bases each). Germline CDR1 is SGHVS and CDR2 is FQNEAQ. The CDR3 loop spans 18 amino acids. V lost 5 bases, J lost 2 bases, and 22 bases lay in between. The CDR3 nucleotides are TGTGCCAGCAGCCTCCCCCAGGGGGAGGGTGGACCCTACAATGAGCAGTTCTTC. Translating it yields CASSLPQGEGGPYNEQFF.

V and J are TRBV6-6 and TRBJ2-6; D uncertain. The CDR3 extends over 16 amino acids. Trimming stripped 7 bases from V and 4 bases from J, with 17 bases between. Germline CDR1 reads MNHNY; CDR2 reads SVGAGI (reference sequence). In nucleotides, the CDR3 is TGTGCCAGCACCTTCTTAAGGGCGGCGGGGGCCAACGTCCTGACTTTC. Protein product: CASTFLRAAGANVLTF.

This clonotype came up a few times. J is TRBJ2-7 and V is TRBV9, with D possibly TRBD1 on 5 matching bases. Trimming took 4 bases from V and 4 from J, leaving 12 bases between them. This CDR3 spans 13 amino acids. Looked up from germline, CDR1 is SGDLS and CDR2 is YYNGEE. This CDR3 is CASSQGNDYEQYF. The CDR3 DNA reads TGTGCCAGCAGCCAGGGAAATGATTACGAGCAGTACTTC.

This clonotype was found a few times. The chain employs TRBV20-1 and TRBJ2-7; D ambiguous. Trimming removed 4 bases at V and 3 bases at J, with 10 bases between. From germline, CDR1 is DFQATT and CDR2 SNEGSKA (reference sequence). This CDR3 region has 12 residues. CDR3 sequence (DNA): TGCAGTGCTAAGGGCGGCAACTACGAGCAGTACTTC. Amino acid sequence: CSAKGGNYEQYF.

This rearrangement joins TRBV19 to TRBJ1-5; D gene unclear. The germline gives CDR1 LNHDA, CDR2 SQIVND (reference sequence). V shed 7 bases and J shed 7 bases, with 20 bases lying between them. CDR3 size: 15 residues. The CDR3 coding sequence is TGTGCCAGTACAACCTCGGCCTACGCGCGGCAGCCCCAGCATTTT. Protein sequence: CASTTSAYARQPQHF.

CDR3 residues: CASSLLSSSDYGYTF. The DNA for the CDR3 is TGTGCCAGCAGTTTACTGAGCTCATCTGACTATGGCTACACCTTC. This chain joins TRBV27 and TRBJ1-2; no reliable D call. There are 15 residues in the CDR3. V lost 2 bases and J lost 3, with 13 bases in between. Germline CDR1 reads MNHEY; CDR2 reads SMNVEV (reference sequence).

The genes are TRBV6-6 and TRBJ1-6, with 8 bases aligning to TRBD1. Per the germline V gene, CDR1 is MNHNY and CDR2 is SVGAGI (reference sequence). Germline trimming cut 6 bases from V and 10 bases from J; bases unmatched to any gene: 8. The CDR3 extends over 14 amino acids. For the CDR3, the DNA is TGTGCCAGCAGCCACCAGACAGGGGTATCACCCCTCCACTTT. Translation: CASSHQTGVSPLHF.

The CDR3 sequence: CASSSTGAWTGELFF. Here the CDR3 DNA reads TGTGCCAGCAGCTCGACAGGGGCTTGGACCGGGGAGCTGTTTTTT. The rearrangement uses TRBV5-5 and TRBJ2-2; 8 bases are a match to TRBD1. Unmatched junction bases numbered 6, after V lost 3 bases and J lost 5 bases. The germline V gene encodes CDR1 SGHKS and CDR2 YYEKEE (reference sequence). The CDR3 has 15 amino acids.

The CDR3 is CSARPSYEQYF. The CDR3 bases are TGCAGTGCTAGACCGTCCTACGAGCAGTACTTC. The chain couples TRBV20-1 to TRBJ2-7; D unclear. Per the germline V gene, CDR1 is DFQATT and CDR2 is SNEGSKA (reference sequence). V shed 2 bases and J shed 1 base, with 3 bases lying between them. The CDR3 contains 11 residues.